This T cell receptor (beta chain) was documented in a study of T cells expressing NK-cell markers. On the study more broadly: Just one sequenced donor of eight was HCMV-seronegative, while seven were seropositive.

This CDR3 has 12 amino acids. Germline V gives CDR1 SQVTM, CDR2 ANQGSEA. TCRdb re-called the 5' RACE reads; one entry per CDR3 protein, DNA not given. The sample includes 250,000 or so distinct CDR3 sequences. The receptor's source is a woman aged 18-70 years in good health. Sequencing was performed on blood T cells: a sorted CD56 or NKG2C T cell subset, CD4+ or CD8+ T cells, or bulk PBMC T cells (not recorded which). The chain is built from TRBV29-1 and TRBJ1-1; no DNA is available, so the TRBD1 call from TCRdb remains unchecked. The CDR3: CSVWDTGSEAFF.